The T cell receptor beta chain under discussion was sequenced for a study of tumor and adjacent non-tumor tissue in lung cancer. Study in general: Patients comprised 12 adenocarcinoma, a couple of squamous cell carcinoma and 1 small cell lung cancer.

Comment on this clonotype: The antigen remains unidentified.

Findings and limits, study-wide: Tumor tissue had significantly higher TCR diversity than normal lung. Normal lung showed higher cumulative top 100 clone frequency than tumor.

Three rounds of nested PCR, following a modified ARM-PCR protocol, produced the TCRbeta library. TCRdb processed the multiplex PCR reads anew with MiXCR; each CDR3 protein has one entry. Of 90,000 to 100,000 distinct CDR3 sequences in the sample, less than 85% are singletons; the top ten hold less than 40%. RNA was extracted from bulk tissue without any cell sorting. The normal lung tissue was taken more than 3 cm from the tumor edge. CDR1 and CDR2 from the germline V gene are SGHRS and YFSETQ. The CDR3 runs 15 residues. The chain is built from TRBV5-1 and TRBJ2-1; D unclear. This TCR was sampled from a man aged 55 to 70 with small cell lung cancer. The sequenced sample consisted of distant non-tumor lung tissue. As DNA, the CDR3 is TGCTCCAACAGCTTGGCCGGAGTTTCTCACAATGAGCAGTTCTTC. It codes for CSNSLAGVSHNEQFF.